Shown below are 4 T cell receptor beta chains from a single sample sequenced in a study of blood T cell repertoires in COVID-19. Using immunoSEQ multiplex PCR, the repertoire was profiled, and TCRdb retains in-frame clones only, with some absent. The sample contains about 150,000 clones, roughly 81% of which appear only once. The specimen sequenced was peripheral blood. The receptor source for this set is a human donor with acute or convalescent COVID-19. The donor label of this sample is uncertain.

The V call is TRBV4-2, the J call TRBJ1-2; the match to TRBD1 covers 9 bases. The CDR3 is made up of 17 amino acids. The V gene's germline CDR1 is LGHNA and CDR2 YNFKEQ. Trimming removed 0 bases from V and 5 bases from J; junction bases left unmatched: 10. Here the CDR3 DNA reads TGTGCCAGCAGCCAAGATTCTCGGGACAGGGTAGCGTATGGCTACACCTTC. Translating gives CASSQDSRDRVAYGYTF.

The chain combines TRBV12-3 or TRBV12-4 with TRBJ2-7; perhaps TRBD2 as D (6 bases). This CDR3 spans 13 amino acids. V gave up 3 bases and J gave up 3 bases, with 9 bases separating them. CDR3: CASSFWRGYEQYF. In nucleotides, the CDR3 is TGTGCCAGCAGTTTCTGGCGGGGCTACGAGCAGTACTTC.

This clone was counted a few times. The chain is built from TRBV3-1 (or the pseudogene TRBV3-2) and TRBJ1-6; 7 bases are shared with TRBD1. CDR3 length: 15 amino acids. Germline V lookup: CDR1 LGHDT, CDR2 YNNKEL (reference sequence). V shed 6 bases, J shed 5 bases, and the junction held 7 bases outside the gene matches. CDR3 residues: CASSSGGQNNSPLHF. The DNA for the CDR3 is TGTGCCAGCAGTTCAGGGGGGCAGAATAATTCACCCCTCCACTTT.

The chain is built from TRBV28 and TRBJ2-3, with TRBD2 identical over 11 bases. V gave up 6 bases and J gave up 2 bases; unmatched junction bases: 10. Germline CDR1 reads MDHEN; CDR2 reads SYDVKM. CDR3 length: 17 residues. CDR3 bases: TGTGCCAGCAGAGACCCGCTAGCGGGGGGAGTCACAGATACGCAGTATTTT. Translated: CASRDPLAGGVTDTQYF.